This T cell receptor (beta chain) was obtained from a study of monozygotic twins with inflammatory bowel disease. Study outcomes and limitations: The sharing of clonotypes with others was lower in IBD patients than in healthy twins, especially with disease activity. Twins classed as concordant or discordant showed no difference in repertoire similarity, possibly from limited power. No discrimination was achieved between different T cell subtypes.

Template switching incorporated UMIs with a 6-nucleotide sample barcode. TCRdb re-called the 5' RACE reads, yielding one record per CDR3 amino acid sequence without DNA. This sample lists some 170,000 distinct CDR3 sequences; its ten largest clones have 2.4%. A remark on this clonotype: What it binds is not known.

The V gene's germline CDR1 is DFQATT and CDR2 SNEGSKA (reference sequence). This CDR3 contains 15 residues. Sequencing was done on a sample of blood. The receptor comes from a human donor with ulcerative colitis or Crohn's disease, or a healthy co-twin of an affected twin (not recorded which). This chain uses TRBV20-1 with TRBJ2-7; lacking DNA, the TRBD1 call made by TCRdb goes unchecked. CDR3 region: CSARLPRQGSYKQYF.